A selection of T cell receptor beta chains follows, all from one sample in a study of cytomegalovirus exposure and HLA in healthy donors. Using immunoSEQ multiplex PCR, the repertoire was profiled, and TCRdb retains in-frame clones only, with some absent. This sample has approximately 110,000 clones, with about three quarters found just once. What was sequenced was PBMCs. Receptor source: a woman aged 30 to 39 in good health and CMV-seronegative. The CDR3 runs from the conserved cysteine through the conserved F or W. The order of the fields is V gene, J gene, CDR3 protein.

v_gene: TRBV19
j_gene: TRBJ2-7
CDR3aa: CASSISSSYEQYF

v_gene: TRBV4-1
j_gene: TRBJ2-7
CDR3aa: CASSQVQGAREQYF

v_gene: TRBV11-2
j_gene: TRBJ1-1
CDR3aa: CASSLGQNTEAFF

v_gene: TRBV2
j_gene: TRBJ2-3
CDR3aa: CASSDWTSATDTQYF

v_gene: TRBV29-1
j_gene: TRBJ2-5
CDR3aa: CSVGTLETQYF

v_gene: TRBV9
j_gene: TRBJ1-2
CDR3aa: CASSDGTAYGYTF

v_gene: TRBV6-5
j_gene: TRBJ2-1
CDR3aa: CASSLRGYVNEQFF

v_gene: TRBV27
j_gene: .
CDR3aa: CASSLSETGYEQYF

v_gene: TRBV25-1
j_gene: TRBJ2-1
CDR3aa: CASSEYGRVAGRNEQFF

v_gene: TRBV7-3
j_gene: TRBJ2-5
CDR3aa: CASSLGAQETQYF

v_gene: TRBV29-1
j_gene: TRBJ1-1
CDR3aa: CSAKGGLDTEAFF

v_gene: TRBV6-5
j_gene: TRBJ1-1
CDR3aa: CASTDRAEAFF

v_gene: TRBV20-1
j_gene: TRBJ2-7
CDR3aa: CSARVSYEQYF

v_gene: TRBV28
j_gene: TRBJ2-5
CDR3aa: CASSLSLGETQYF

v_gene: TRBV18
j_gene: TRBJ2-7
CDR3aa: CASSQDRGSYEQYF

v_gene: TRBV2
j_gene: TRBJ2-2
CDR3aa: CASSGQGPNTGELFF

v_gene: TRBV19
j_gene: TRBJ2-3
CDR3aa: CASQGTSGSTDTQYF

v_gene: TRBV7-8
j_gene: TRBJ2-7
CDR3aa: CASGGGRAYEQYF

v_gene: TRBV30
j_gene: TRBJ2-2
CDR3aa: CAWKASANTGELFF

v_gene: TRBV6-6
j_gene: TRBJ2-3
CDR3aa: CASSLAGAHTDTQYF

v_gene: TRBV6-1
j_gene: TRBJ1-6
CDR3aa: CASMRGDTNNSPLHF

v_gene: TRBV10-1
j_gene: TRBJ2-7
CDR3aa: CATPAGSDYEQYF

v_gene: TRBV6-1
j_gene: TRBJ1-1
CDR3aa: CASIWTGGPEAFF

v_gene: TRBV7-3
j_gene: TRBJ1-1
CDR3aa: CASSLDRNTEAFF

v_gene: TRBV6-5
j_gene: TRBJ2-7
CDR3aa: CASSGYPGQGKYYF

v_gene: TRBV18
j_gene: TRBJ2-7
CDR3aa: CASSPTTGTGDSYEQYF

v_gene: TRBV7-6
j_gene: TRBJ1-5
CDR3aa: CASSLNADSSYNQPQHF

v_gene: TRBV5-4
j_gene: TRBJ1-2
CDR3aa: CASSHRQGHGYTF

v_gene: TRBV27
j_gene: TRBJ1-1
CDR3aa: CASSLTGGLTEAFF

v_gene: TRBV4-1
j_gene: TRBJ1-3
CDR3aa: CASSHPRATGVSYGNTIYF

v_gene: TRBV9
j_gene: TRBJ2-1
CDR3aa: CASSAPIRDSDNEQFF

v_gene: TRBV10-3
j_gene: TRBJ2-7
CDR3aa: CAIGPGQGVSYEQYF

v_gene: TRBV6-5
j_gene: TRBJ1-2
CDR3aa: CASRTGGGYGYTF

v_gene: TRBV18
j_gene: TRBJ1-2
CDR3aa: CASSPPDPRGRGGYTF

v_gene: TRBV28
j_gene: TRBJ2-7
CDR3aa: CASSSGYATGEQYF

v_gene: TRBV27
j_gene: TRBJ1-1
CDR3aa: CASRSAGGKNTEAFF

v_gene: TRBV5-1
j_gene: TRBJ1-1
CDR3aa: CASSFETHNTEAFF

v_gene: TRBV28
j_gene: TRBJ2-2
CDR3aa: CASTSQLAGGPGELFF

v_gene: TRBV5-1
j_gene: TRBJ2-7
CDR3aa: CASSLVALDYFSYEQYF

v_gene: TRBV7-7
j_gene: TRBJ2-2
CDR3aa: CASSFGQGSGELFF

v_gene: TRBV19
j_gene: TRBJ2-5
CDR3aa: CASSAGLAGLQETQYF

v_gene: TRBV28
j_gene: TRBJ2-2
CDR3aa: CASSFVPHTGELFF

v_gene: TRBV5-1
j_gene: TRBJ2-2
CDR3aa: CASSQSSTGVYTGELFF

v_gene: TRBV15
j_gene: TRBJ2-7
CDR3aa: CATSRAGTLYEQYF

v_gene: TRBV4-3
j_gene: TRBJ2-3
CDR3aa: CASSQYSSGASDTQYF

v_gene: TRBV13
j_gene: TRBJ1-5
CDR3aa: CASSLRGPTGDFQPQHF

v_gene: TRBV7-2
j_gene: TRBJ2-5
CDR3aa: CASSLVRREETQYF

v_gene: TRBV5-1
j_gene: TRBJ1-1
CDR3aa: CASSREGRNTEAFF

v_gene: TRBV5-1
j_gene: TRBJ2-7
CDR3aa: CASSLDGTSGYEQYF

v_gene: TRBV9
j_gene: TRBJ2-1
CDR3aa: CASSDSGRAINEQFF

v_gene: TRBV7-8
j_gene: TRBJ1-2
CDR3aa: CASSLGTGGGYGYTF